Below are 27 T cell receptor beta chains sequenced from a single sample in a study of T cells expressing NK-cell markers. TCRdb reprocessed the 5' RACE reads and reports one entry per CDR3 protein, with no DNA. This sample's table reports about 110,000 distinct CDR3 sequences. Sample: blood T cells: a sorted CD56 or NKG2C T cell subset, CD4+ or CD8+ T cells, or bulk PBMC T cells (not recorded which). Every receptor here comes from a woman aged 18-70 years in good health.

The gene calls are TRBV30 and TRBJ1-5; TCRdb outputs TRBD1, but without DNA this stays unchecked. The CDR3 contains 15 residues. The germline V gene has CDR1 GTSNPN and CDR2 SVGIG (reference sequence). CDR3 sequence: CAWSEGQGGYQPQHF.

This chain's CDR3 is CATRKWKGTDTQYF. V gene TRBV15 combines with J gene TRBJ2-3. Germline assignment: CDR1 LNHNV and CDR2 YYDKDF (reference sequence). CDR3 length: 14 amino acids.

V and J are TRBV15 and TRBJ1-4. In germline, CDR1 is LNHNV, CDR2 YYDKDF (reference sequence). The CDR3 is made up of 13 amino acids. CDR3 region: CATSSNFRGKLFF.

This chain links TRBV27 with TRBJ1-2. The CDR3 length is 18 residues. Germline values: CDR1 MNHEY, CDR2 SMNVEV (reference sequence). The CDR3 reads CASSFGVGRGLAYYGYTF.

CDR3 protein: CASSQDRVTSGNNEQFF. The chain is built from TRBV4-3 and TRBJ2-1; TCRdb's assignment of TRBD2 cannot be checked, as there is no DNA. In germline, CDR1 is LGHNA, CDR2 YSLEER. CDR3 length equals 17 residues.

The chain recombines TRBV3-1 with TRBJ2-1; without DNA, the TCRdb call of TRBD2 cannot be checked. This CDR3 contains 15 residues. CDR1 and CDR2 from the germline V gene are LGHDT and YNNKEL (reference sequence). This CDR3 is CASSQDLSGYNEQFF.

The CDR3 protein is CASETGLKGRTF. J is TRBJ1-2 and V is TRBV19; absent DNA, TCRdb's TRBD1 call cannot be checked. Per the germline V gene, CDR1 is LNHDA and CDR2 is SQIVND (reference sequence). CDR3 size: 12 residues.

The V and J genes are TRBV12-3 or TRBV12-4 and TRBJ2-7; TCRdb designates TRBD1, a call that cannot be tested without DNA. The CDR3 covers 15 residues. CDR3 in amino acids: CASSPGTGMGYEQYF.

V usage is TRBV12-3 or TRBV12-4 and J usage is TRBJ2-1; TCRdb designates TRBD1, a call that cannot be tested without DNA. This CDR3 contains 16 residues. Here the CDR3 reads CASSGDRVALYNEQFF.

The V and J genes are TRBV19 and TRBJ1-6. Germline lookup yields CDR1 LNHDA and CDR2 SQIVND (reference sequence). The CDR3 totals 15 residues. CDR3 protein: CASSIGRVRNSPLHF.

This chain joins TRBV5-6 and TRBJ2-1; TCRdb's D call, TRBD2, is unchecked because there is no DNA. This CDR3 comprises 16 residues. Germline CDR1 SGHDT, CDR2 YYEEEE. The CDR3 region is CASSLVRDYRDNEQFF.

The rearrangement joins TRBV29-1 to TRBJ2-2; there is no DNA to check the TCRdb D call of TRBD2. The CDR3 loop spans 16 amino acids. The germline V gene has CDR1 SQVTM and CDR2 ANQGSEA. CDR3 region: CSVEDLTSGRTGELFF.

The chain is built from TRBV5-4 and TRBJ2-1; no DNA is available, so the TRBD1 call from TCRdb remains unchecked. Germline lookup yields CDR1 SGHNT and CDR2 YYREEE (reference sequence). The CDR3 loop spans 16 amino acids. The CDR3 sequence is CASSLNPLELYNEQFF.

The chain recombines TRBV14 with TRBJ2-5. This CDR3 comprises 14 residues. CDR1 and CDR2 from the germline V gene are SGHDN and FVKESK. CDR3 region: CASSHWGIGETQYF.

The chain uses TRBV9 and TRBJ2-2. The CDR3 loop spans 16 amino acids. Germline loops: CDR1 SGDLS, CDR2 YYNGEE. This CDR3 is CASSVEAGLRTGELFF.

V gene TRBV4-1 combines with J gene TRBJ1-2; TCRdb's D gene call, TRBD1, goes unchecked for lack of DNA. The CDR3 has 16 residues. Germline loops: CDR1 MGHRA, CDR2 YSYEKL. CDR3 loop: CASSQSRQGPSYGYTF.

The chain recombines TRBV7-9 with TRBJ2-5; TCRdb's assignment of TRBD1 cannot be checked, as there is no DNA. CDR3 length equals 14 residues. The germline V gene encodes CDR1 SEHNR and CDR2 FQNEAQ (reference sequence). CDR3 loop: CASSSTDSWETQYF.

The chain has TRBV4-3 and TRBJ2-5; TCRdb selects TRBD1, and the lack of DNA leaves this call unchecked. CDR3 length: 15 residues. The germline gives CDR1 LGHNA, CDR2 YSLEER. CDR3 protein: CASSQDQDNQETQYF.

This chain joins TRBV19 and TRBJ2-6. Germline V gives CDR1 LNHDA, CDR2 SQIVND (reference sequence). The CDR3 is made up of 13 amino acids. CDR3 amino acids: CATGLGGANVLTF.

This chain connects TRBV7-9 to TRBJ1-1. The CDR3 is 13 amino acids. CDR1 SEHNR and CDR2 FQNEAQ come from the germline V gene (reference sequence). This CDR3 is CATHLDGNTEAFF.

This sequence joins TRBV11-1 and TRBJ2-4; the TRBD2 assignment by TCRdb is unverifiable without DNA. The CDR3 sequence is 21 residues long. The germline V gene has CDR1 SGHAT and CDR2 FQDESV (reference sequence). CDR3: CASSLIPLIAGAPMSKNIQYF.

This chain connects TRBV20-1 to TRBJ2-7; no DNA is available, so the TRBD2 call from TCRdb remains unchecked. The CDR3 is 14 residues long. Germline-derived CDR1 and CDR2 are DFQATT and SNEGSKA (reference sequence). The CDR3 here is CSADPSGESREQYF.

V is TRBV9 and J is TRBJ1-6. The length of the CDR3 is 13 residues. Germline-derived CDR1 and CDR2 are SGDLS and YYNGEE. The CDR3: CASSVGGNSPLHF.

CDR3 region: CASSPPDGGYEQYF. V usage is TRBV11-1 and J usage is TRBJ2-7; the D call from TCRdb, TRBD1, cannot be confirmed without DNA. CDR3 size: 14 residues. Per germline, CDR1 SGHAT and CDR2 FQDESV (reference sequence).

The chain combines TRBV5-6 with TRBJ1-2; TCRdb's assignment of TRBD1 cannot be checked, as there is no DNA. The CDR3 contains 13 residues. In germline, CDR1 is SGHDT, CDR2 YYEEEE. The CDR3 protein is CASSSRGTYGYTF.

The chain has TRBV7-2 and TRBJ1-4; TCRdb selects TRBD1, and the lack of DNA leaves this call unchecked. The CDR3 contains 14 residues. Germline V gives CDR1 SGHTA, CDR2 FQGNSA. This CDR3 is CASSLGDPGEKLFF. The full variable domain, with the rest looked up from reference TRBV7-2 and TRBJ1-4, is GAGVSQSPSNKVTEKGKDVELRCDPISGHTALYWYRQSLGQGLEFLIYFQGNSAPDKSGLPSDRFSAERTGGSVSTLTIQRTQQEDSAVYLCASSLGDPGEKLFFGSGTQLSVL.

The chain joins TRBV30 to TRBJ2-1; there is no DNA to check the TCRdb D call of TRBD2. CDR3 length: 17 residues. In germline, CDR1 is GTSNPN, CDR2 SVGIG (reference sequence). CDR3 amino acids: CAWSVRSGGASYNEQFF. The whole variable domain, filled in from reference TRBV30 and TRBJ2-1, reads SQTIHQWPATLVQPVGSPLSLECTVEGTSNPNLYWYRQAAGRGLQLLFYSVGIGQISSEVPQNLSASRPQDRQFILSSKKLLLSDSGFYLCAWSVRSGGASYNEQFFGPGTRLTVL.